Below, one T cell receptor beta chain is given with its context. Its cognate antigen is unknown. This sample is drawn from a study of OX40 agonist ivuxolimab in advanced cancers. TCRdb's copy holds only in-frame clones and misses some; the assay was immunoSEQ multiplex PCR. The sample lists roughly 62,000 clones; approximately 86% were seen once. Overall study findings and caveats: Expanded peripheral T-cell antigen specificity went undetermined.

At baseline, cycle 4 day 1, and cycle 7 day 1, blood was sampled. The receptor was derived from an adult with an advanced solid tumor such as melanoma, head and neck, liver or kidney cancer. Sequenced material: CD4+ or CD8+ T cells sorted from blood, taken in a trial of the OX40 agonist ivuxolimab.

CDR3 sequence (DNA): TGCGCCAGCAGCTTGGTGGACACCGGGGAGCTGTTTTTT. Translation gives CASSLVDTGELFF. This sequence joins TRBV5-1 and TRBJ2-2; D unclear. The ends were cut back, 0 bases at V and 3 bases at J, with 3 bases in the middle. Germline V lookup: CDR1 SGHRS, CDR2 YFSETQ. The CDR3 spans 13 residues. Full variable domain (outside the CDR3, taken from reference TRBV5-1 and TRBJ2-2): KAGVTQTPRYLIKTRGQQVTLSCSPISGHRSVSWYQQTPGQGLQFLFEYFSETQRNKGNFPGRFSGRQFSNSRSEMNVSTLELGDSALYLCASSLVDTGELFFGEGSRLTVL.